The 21 T cell receptor beta chains presented below share a single source sample, sequenced in a study of identifying expanded T cells in peripheral blood. Libraries were prepared by immunoSEQ multiplex PCR; TCRdb keeps only in-frame clonotypes and omits some of them. The data show 120,000 or so clones, more than 75% seen once. What was sequenced was blood. These receptors were collected from a person between 18 and 70 years old in good health.

Comment on this clone: It is likely a read error: a sequence one base away is far more abundant. The rearrangement links TRBV6-4 to TRBJ1-2, with TRBD1 matching over 7 bases. The V gene end was trimmed by 6 bases and the J gene end by 2 bases; junction bases not matched to a gene: 3. The CDR3 is 13 residues long. The germline gives CDR1 MRHNA, CDR2 SNTAGT. The CDR3 is CASSPGQNYGYTF. The DNA for the CDR3 is TGTGCCAGCAGCCCGGGACAGAACTATGGCTACACCTTC.

This sequence joins TRBV2 and TRBJ1-6; D is perhaps TRBD1 (6 bases). Looked up from germline, CDR1 is SNHLY and CDR2 is FYNNEI. The ends were cut back, 8 bases at V and 4 bases at J, with 12 bases in the middle. The CDR3 runs 14 residues. CDR3 sequence reads: CASFNREYNSPLHF. CDR3 nucleotides: TGTGCCAGCTTCAACAGGGAATATAATTCACCCCTCCACTTT.

V is TRBV5-1 and J is TRBJ1-1; TRBD1 aligns across 11 bases. The CDR3 covers 16 residues. V lost 6 bases to trimming and J lost 7 bases; unmatched junction nucleotides: 14. Germline V gene data show CDR1 as SGHRS and CDR2 as YFSETQ. CDR3 amino acids: CASTSGQGDIKFEAFF. CDR3 coding DNA: TGCGCCAGCACCTCGGGACAGGGGGATATAAAATTTGAAGCTTTCTTT.

The rearrangement links TRBV18 to TRBJ1-6; D not certain. Germline CDR1 reads KGHSH; CDR2 reads LQKENI. The CDR3 loop spans 16 amino acids. V lost 3 bases and J 1 base, leaving 10 bases between the germline ends. The CDR3 DNA reads as TGTGCCAGCTCACCCCAGTCGAGGTCCTATAATTCACCCCTCCACTTT. It codes for CASSPQSRSYNSPLHF.

V and J are TRBV5-4 and TRBJ2-5; 14 nucleotides align to TRBD2. The CDR3 extends over 16 amino acids. Germline V lookup: CDR1 SGHNT, CDR2 YYREEE (reference sequence). V lost 3 bases and J lost 3; bases outside the gene matches: 4. The CDR3: CASSSGLAGDKETQYF. CDR3 coding DNA: TGTGCCAGCAGCTCGGGACTAGCGGGGGATAAAGAGACCCAGTACTTC.

V is TRBV11-2 and J is TRBJ1-3; a weak D match, TRBD1 (5 bases). Germline assignment: CDR1 SGHAT and CDR2 FQNNGV. The CDR3 loop spans 17 amino acids. The V gene lost 5 bases and the J gene lost 0 bases, with 17 bases spanning the gap. DNA for the CDR3: TGTGCCAGCAGCCATCTGCCGGGACCCAGCTCTGGAAACACCATATATTTT. Translated: CASSHLPGPSSGNTIYF.

The rearrangement joins TRBV9 to TRBJ2-3, with TRBD2 identical over 13 bases. Losses at the gene ends were 0 bases for V and 2 bases for J; bases not matched to a gene: 12. From germline, CDR1 is SGDLS and CDR2 YYNGEE. The CDR3 extends over 20 amino acids. The CDR3 loop reads CASSVGWGLAGSSITDTQYF. The CDR3 DNA sequence: TGTGCCAGCAGCGTAGGATGGGGACTAGCGGGGTCCAGTATCACAGATACGCAGTATTTT.

J is TRBJ2-7 and V is TRBV4-3; 10 bases fit TRBD1. With V trimmed by 0 bases and J by 2 bases, 4 bases remained unmatched. Germline CDR1 LGHNA, CDR2 YSLEER. This CDR3 region has 16 residues. The CDR3 is CASSQDRDRGTYEQYF. The CDR3 DNA follows: TGCGCCAGCAGCCAAGACCGGGACAGGGGAACCTACGAGCAGTACTTC.

V gene TRBV4-3 combines with J gene TRBJ1-4; D is unclear. V lost 0 bases to trimming and J lost 6 bases, with 11 bases between them. The CDR3 totals 15 residues. Germline V gives CDR1 LGHNA, CDR2 YSLEER. CDR3 nucleotides: TGCGCCAGCAGCCAAGATCCAGGTTCCTATGAAAAACTGTTTTTT. This translates into CASSQDPGSYEKLFF.

A single count supports this clone. The genes are TRBV6-1 and TRBJ1-1, with D possibly being TRBD1 (5 bases). CDR1 is MNHNS and CDR2 is SASEGT in the germline V gene. This CDR3 contains 15 residues. V was cut by 7 bases and J by 1 base, with 16 bases left in between. The CDR3 region is CASNPRQGPNTEAFF. The DNA of the CDR3 is TGTGCCAGCAACCCCCGGCAGGGCCCGAACACTGAAGCTTTCTTT.

The gene calls are TRBV6-5 and TRBJ2-7, with 9 bases aligning to TRBD1. CDR3 size: 13 residues. CDR1 and CDR2 from the germline V gene are MNHEY and SVGAGI. V gave up 5 bases and J gave up 6 bases; unmatched junction bases: 5. The CDR3 DNA is TGTGCCAGCAGTGCCGGGACAGGGAGCGAGCAGTACTTC. Translation: CASSAGTGSEQYF.

The chain uses TRBV2 and TRBJ2-3; TRBD1 aligns across 7 bases. CDR1 and CDR2 (germline): SNHLY, FYNNEI. This CDR3 has 16 amino acids. The V segment lost 7 bases and the J segment 2 bases; nucleotides outside the gene matches: 12. CDR3 region: CASMGIDRESTDTQYF. CDR3 nucleotide sequence: TGTGCCAGCATGGGCATCGACAGGGAATCCACAGATACGCAGTATTTT.

V and J are TRBV9 and TRBJ1-5; no clear D gene. Germline lookup yields CDR1 SGDLS and CDR2 YYNGEE. The V gene lost 2 bases and the J gene lost 0 bases, with 6 bases spanning the gap. This CDR3 contains 14 residues. CDR3 sequence: CASSVEGSNQPQHF. CDR3 nucleotides: TGTGCCAGCAGCGTTGAAGGTAGCAATCAGCCCCAGCATTTT.

The sample holds one count of this clone. The V and J genes are TRBV7-8 and TRBJ1-6; D gene unclear. Trimming left V 5 bases short and J 0 bases short, with 23 bases between. Per germline, CDR1 SGHVS and CDR2 FQNEAQ. The CDR3 length is 20 residues. This CDR3 is CASSHTRGIGRSSYNSPLHF. The DNA for the CDR3 is TGTGCCAGCAGCCATACCCGAGGGATAGGCCGGAGCTCCTATAATTCACCCCTCCACTTT. The variable domain in full, completed from reference TRBV7-8 and TRBJ1-6, reads GAGVSQSPRYKVAKRGQDVALRCDPISGHVSLFWYQQALGQGPEFLTYFQNEAQLDKSGLPSDRFFAERPEGSVSTLKIQRTQQEDSAVYLCASSHTRGIGRSSYNSPLHFGNGTRLTVT.

This chain connects TRBV25-1 to TRBJ2-5; the D is unclear. CDR3 length: 15 amino acids. The V gene lost 5 bases and the J gene lost 5 bases, with 18 bases spanning the gap. Germline V gene data show CDR1 as MGHDK and CDR2 as SYGVNS. CDR3: CASSPPNGDMETQYF. In DNA form, the CDR3 reads TGTGCCAGCAGTCCACCCAACGGTGATATGGAGACCCAGTACTTC. Drawing the rest from reference TRBV25-1 and TRBJ2-5, the complete variable domain is EADIYQTPRYLVIGTGKKITLECSQTMGHDKMYWYQQDPGMELHLIHYSYGVNSTEKGDLSSESTVSRIRTEHFPLTLESARPSHTSQYLCASSPPNGDMETQYFGPGTRLLVL.

The CDR3 bases are TGTGCCAGCAGCTCACGGTTGATTGGCTACACCTTC. It encodes CASSSRLIGYTF. The V gene is TRBV5-6, the J gene TRBJ1-2; no firm D call. The germline V and J ends were trimmed by 3 bases and 7 bases, with 10 bases remaining between them. The CDR3 sequence is 12 residues long. Germline lookup yields CDR1 SGHDT and CDR2 YYEEEE.

The chain links TRBV10-2 to TRBJ2-7, with 7 bases fitting TRBD1. Unmatched junction bases numbered 6, after V lost 5 bases and J lost 2 bases. CDR3 size: 14 residues. CDR1 and CDR2 from the germline V gene are WSHSY and SAAADI. CDR3 residues: CASSLFGTAYEQYF. CDR3 DNA sequence: TGCGCCAGCAGTTTATTCGGGACAGCCTACGAGCAGTACTTC.

This chain joins TRBV9 and TRBJ2-3; D not certain. Germline CDR1 reads SGDLS; CDR2 reads YYNGEE. Trimming removed 4 bases at V and 6 bases at J, with 9 bases between. There are 12 residues in the CDR3. CDR3 sequence reads: CASSPHLDTQYF. The DNA for the CDR3 is TGTGCCAGCAGCCCTCACTTGGATACGCAGTATTTT.

The chain uses TRBV27 and TRBJ1-2; D unresolved. From germline, CDR1 is MNHEY and CDR2 SMNVEV (reference sequence). This CDR3 has 12 amino acids. The germline V and J ends were trimmed by 6 bases and 4 bases, with 9 bases remaining between them. The CDR3 DNA follows: TGTGCCAGCAGGAGCAGCTTCTATGGCTACACCTTC. It translates to CASRSSFYGYTF.

The CDR3, as DNA: TGTGCCAGCAGCTTAGTCGGGCAGGGGTATGAGCAGTACTTC. It codes for CASSLVGQGYEQYF. The J gene is TRBJ2-7, the V gene TRBV7-9; possible D gene TRBD1, 6 bases. Deletions cut 1 base from V and 7 bases from J, with 14 bases between. The CDR3 has 14 residues. Germline loops: CDR1 SEHNR, CDR2 FQNEAQ (reference sequence).

The chain has TRBV9 and TRBJ2-7; D remains ambiguous. The CDR3 contains 14 residues. Germline CDR1 is SGDLS and CDR2 is YYNGEE. Trimming removed 1 base from V and 0 bases from J, with 8 bases in between. The CDR3 DNA reads as TGTGCCAGCAGCGTATATGGTACCTCCTACGAGCAGTACTTC. Amino acid sequence: CASSVYGTSYEQYF.